The present TCR beta chain was sequenced within a study of blood T cell repertoires in COVID-19. Study-level background: PBMCs, B-cell-depleted T cells, or T cells were the source of the cDNA or gDNA that made up the material.

Participants were aged 18 to 89 years from around 26 US areas. Membership in each cohort depended on participant-reported clinical history. All recovered Cohort 3 donors got two negative PCRs, got clearance, or saw symptom resolution. The CDR3 length is 17 residues. Germline-derived CDR1 and CDR2 are MGHRA and YSYEKL. V was cut by 4 bases and J by 0 bases, with 13 bases left in between. Here immunoSEQ multiplex PCR was the method, and the copy in TCRdb shows in-frame clones only, minus some. The data hold around 450,000 clones, with about nine tenths observed a single time. The receptor was derived from a man between 18 and 35 years old who had recovered from COVID-19. Sequencing was carried out using PBMCs or T cells enriched from blood (not recorded which). The chain joins TRBV4-1 to TRBJ2-6; D possibly corresponds to TRBD1 (5 bases). The CDR3 reads CASSPPFTGSGANVLTF. CDR3 coding DNA: TGCGCCAGCAGCCCCCCCTTTACAGGCTCTGGGGCCAACGTCCTGACTTTC.